What follows are 13 T cell receptor beta chains derived from one specimen sequenced in a study of PD-1 blockade in mismatch repair-deficient tumors. The assay was immunoSEQ multiplex PCR, and TCRdb's table has in-frame clones only and misses some. The data show 100,000 to 150,000 clones, about 90% seen once. The sequenced sample was peripheral blood, obtained about 17 months after starting pembrolizumab. These receptors were taken from an adult with mismatch repair-deficient cancer.

The rearrangement links TRBV28 to TRBJ2-7, with D possibly matching TRBD1 (6 bases). This CDR3 has 10 amino acids. Per germline, CDR1 MDHEN and CDR2 SYDVKM. V was clipped by 9 bases and J by 10 bases, with 13 bases between them. The CDR3 DNA follows: TGTGCCAGTGTTACAGGGAAACAGTACTTC. This sequence encodes CASVTGKQYF.

The chain links TRBV30 to TRBJ2-7, with D perhaps TRBD1 or TRBD2 (6 bases each). Trimming removed 1 base at V and 2 bases at J, with 15 bases between. Germline CDR1 GTSNPN, CDR2 SVGIG (reference sequence). This CDR3 spans 15 amino acids. CDR3 coding DNA: TGTGCCTGGAGTGCTTGGGGGGCGCTCACCTACGAGCAGTACTTC. It specifies CAWSAWGALTYEQYF.

In this sample, this clone turned up once. The CDR3 nucleotides read TGCGCCAGCAGCCGTGGACAGGGGTTGAACACTGAAGCTTTCTTT. It specifies CASSRGQGLNTEAFF. The chain uses TRBV4-1 and TRBJ1-1; TRBD1 agrees at 9 bases. This CDR3 contains 15 residues. Germline V gene lookup returns CDR1 MGHRA and CDR2 YSYEKL. V dropped 4 bases and J dropped 0; count of bases not matched to a gene: 3.

The chain employs TRBV10-1 and TRBJ2-7, with TRBD2 matching over 9 bases. From germline, CDR1 is WNHNN and CDR2 SYGVQD (reference sequence). J gave up 7 bases and V 6 bases, and 16 bases lay outside the gene matches. This CDR3 is built from 16 residues. CDR3 DNA sequence: TGCGCCAGCAGCGAGACCGGGACTAGCCTTCTGGGGGAGCAGTACTTC. Translating it yields CASSETGTSLLGEQYF.

This chain uses TRBV9 with TRBJ2-2; D uncertain. The CDR3 is 14 amino acids. Trimming removed 0 bases at V and 2 bases at J, with 5 bases between. Germline assignment: CDR1 SGDLS and CDR2 YYNGEE. The CDR3 protein is CASSVVVNTGELFF. The DNA of the CDR3 is TGTGCCAGCAGCGTAGTTGTAAACACCGGGGAGCTGTTTTTT.

This clone is a singleton in its sample. CDR3 loop: CASSSGNTDTQYF. CDR3 DNA: TGTGCCAGCAGCTCAGGGAACACAGATACGCAGTATTTT. The chain employs TRBV11-2 and TRBJ2-3, with a weak D call TRBD1 (5 bases). CDR3 length equals 13 residues. CDR1 is SGHAT and CDR2 is FQNNGV in the germline V gene. V lost 4 bases and J 2 bases, leaving 7 bases between the germline ends. The variable domain in full, with the rest retrieved from reference TRBV11-2 and TRBJ2-3, is EAGVAQSPRYKIIEKRQSVAFWCNPISGHATLYWYQQILGQGPKLLIQFQNNGVVDDSQLPKDRFSAERLKGVDSTLKIQPAKLEDSAVYLCASSSGNTDTQYFGPGTRLTVL.

This clone appeared a few times. The chain links TRBV29-1 to TRBJ1-5; 8 positions agree with TRBD1. Germline V lookup: CDR1 SQVTM, CDR2 ANQGSEA. V lost 5 bases to trimming and J lost 6 bases; unmatched junction nucleotides: 12. CDR3 length: 15 residues. The CDR3 DNA reads TGCAGCGTTACGACCCAGACAGGGGACGGTCAGCCCCAGCATTTT. This encodes CSVTTQTGDGQPQHF.

This chain connects TRBV10-3 to TRBJ2-7, with 13 bases identical to TRBD2. The V and J ends lost 4 bases and 3 bases, in that order; junction bases with no gene match: 6. The CDR3 totals 16 residues. CDR1 and CDR2 from the germline V gene are ENHRY and SYGVKD. The CDR3 is CAISVVGLAGVYEQYF. CDR3 coding DNA: TGTGCCATCAGTGTTGTTGGACTAGCGGGAGTCTACGAGCAGTACTTC.

V is TRBV29-1 and J is TRBJ1-1, with TRBD1 matching 8 bases. The trim removed 5 bases at V and 0 bases at J, leaving 2 bases unmatched. Germline CDR1 reads SQVTM; CDR2 reads ANQGSEA. The CDR3 sequence is 13 residues long. For the CDR3, the DNA is TGCAGCGTTCCGGGACAGGTGAACACTGAAGCTTTCTTT. This sequence encodes CSVPGQVNTEAFF.

The chain joins TRBV19 to TRBJ2-4; 8 bases are a match to TRBD2. Losses at the gene ends were 9 bases for V and 0 bases for J; bases not matched to a gene: 10. The germline CDR1 and CDR2 sequences are LNHDA and SQIVND (reference sequence). This CDR3 has 16 amino acids. CDR3 amino acids: CARVGIAGLAKNIQYF. The CDR3 bases are TGTGCCAGGGTTGGGATAGCGGGGCTAGCCAAAAACATTCAGTACTTC.

The chain links TRBV7-9 to TRBJ1-2; a weak D match, TRBD1 (5 bases). V lost 6 bases and J 14 bases, leaving 22 bases between the germline ends. Germline V lookup: CDR1 SEHNR, CDR2 FQNEAQ (reference sequence). The CDR3 extends over 13 amino acids. The CDR3 loop is CASRAGTAPSDTF. The CDR3 coding sequence is TGTGCCAGCAGGGCCGGGACCGCCCCGTCTGATACCTTC.

The chain joins TRBV5-1 to TRBJ1-5, with a possible D match to TRBD1 (6 bases). Per germline, CDR1 SGHRS and CDR2 YFSETQ. Trimming left V 8 bases short and J 0 bases short, with 30 bases between. CDR3 size: 20 residues. Written as DNA, the CDR3 is TGCGCCAGAGGAAGGAGGATCGTAGCGGGACACCTTTATAGCAATCAGCCCCAGCATTTT. Translating gives CARGRRIVAGHLYSNQPQHF.

This clone turned up a few times. V is TRBV30 and J is TRBJ2-7; D is possibly TRBD1 or TRBD2 (5 bases each). The CDR3 is made up of 12 amino acids. Per germline, CDR1 GTSNPN and CDR2 SVGIG (reference sequence). Trimming shortened V by 2 bases and J by 2 bases, and 7 bases separated the two germline ends. The DNA of the CDR3 is TGTGCCTGGAGTTGGGGGACCTACGAGCAGTACTTC. This sequence encodes CAWSWGTYEQYF.